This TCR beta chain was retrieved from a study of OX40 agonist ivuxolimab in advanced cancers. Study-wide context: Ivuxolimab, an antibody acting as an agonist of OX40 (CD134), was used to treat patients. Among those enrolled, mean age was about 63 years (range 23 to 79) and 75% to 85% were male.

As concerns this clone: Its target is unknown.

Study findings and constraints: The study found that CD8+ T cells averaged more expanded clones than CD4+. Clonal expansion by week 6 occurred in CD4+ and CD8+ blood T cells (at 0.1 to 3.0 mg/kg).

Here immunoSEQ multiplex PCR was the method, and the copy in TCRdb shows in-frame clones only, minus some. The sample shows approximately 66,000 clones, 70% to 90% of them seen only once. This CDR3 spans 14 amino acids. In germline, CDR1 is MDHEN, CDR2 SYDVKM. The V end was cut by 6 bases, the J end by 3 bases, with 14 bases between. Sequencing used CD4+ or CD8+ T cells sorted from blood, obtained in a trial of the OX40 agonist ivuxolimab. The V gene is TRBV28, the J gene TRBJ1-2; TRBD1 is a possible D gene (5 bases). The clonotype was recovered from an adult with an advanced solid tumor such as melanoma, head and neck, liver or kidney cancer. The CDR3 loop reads CASSPLGTDYGYTF. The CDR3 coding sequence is TGTGCCAGCAGCCCCCTGGGGACGGACTATGGCTACACCTTC.